The 18 T cell receptor beta chains in this list originate from one sample, sequenced in a study of blood T cell repertoires in COVID-19. TCRdb's table, derived via immunoSEQ multiplex PCR, lists solely in-frame clones and lacks some. The sample includes about 180,000 clones, about four fifths of them seen just once. Sequencing input: peripheral blood. All receptors derive from a woman in her 70s with acute or convalescent COVID-19.

The chain couples TRBV7-8 to TRBJ2-4; D unresolved. The CDR3 loop spans 15 amino acids. CDR1 is SGHVS and CDR2 is FQNEAQ in the germline V gene. Trimming pared 1 base from V and 4 bases from J, leaving 11 bases between. CDR3 region: CASSLVRGGKNIQYF. CDR3 nucleotide sequence: TGTGCCAGCAGCTTAGTACGTGGCGGTAAAAACATTCAGTACTTC.

This sequence joins TRBV7-3 and TRBJ2-5; D remains unclear. CDR1 is SGHTA, CDR2 FQGTGA, per germline. This CDR3 comprises 14 residues. Trimming cost V 1 base and J 3 bases, with 9 bases left between them. The CDR3 here is CASSLSHGEETQYF. Written as DNA, the CDR3 is TGTGCCAGCAGCTTAAGCCACGGAGAAGAGACCCAGTACTTC.

This chain joins TRBV6-2 or TRBV6-3 and TRBJ1-5, with D perhaps matching TRBD1 (5 bases). The CDR3 extends over 15 amino acids. Germline V gene data show CDR1 as MNHEY and CDR2 as SVGEGT. Between the trimmed V and J ends, which lost 5 bases and 1 base, there was a span of 12 bases. The CDR3 nucleotides read TGTGCCAGCAGTCCCTCGGGGGGGAGCAATCAGCCCCAGCATTTT. Protein sequence: CASSPSGGSNQPQHF.

The V call is TRBV5-1, the J call TRBJ1-1; 10 bases map to TRBD1. J lost 3 bases, V lost 4 bases, and 6 bases had no gene match. Germline V lookup: CDR1 SGHRS, CDR2 YFSETQ. This CDR3 region has 15 residues. The CDR3 coding sequence is TGCGCCAGCAGCCTAAACGGACAGGGGGACACTGAAGCTTTCTTT. This gives the protein CASSLNGQGDTEAFF. The full variable domain, rest sourced from reference TRBV5-1 and TRBJ1-1, is KAGVTQTPRYLIKTRGQQVTLSCSPISGHRSVSWYQQTPGQGLQFLFEYFSETQRNKGNFPGRFSGRQFSNSRSEMNVSTLELGDSALYLCASSLNGQGDTEAFFGQGTRLTVV.

The chain is built from TRBV30 and TRBJ1-6, with 8 bases lining up with TRBD1. The CDR3 is 15 residues long. Germline V gives CDR1 GTSNPN, CDR2 SVGIG (reference sequence). V shed 2 bases, J shed 10 bases, and the junction held 10 bases outside the gene matches. The CDR3 region is CAWSRKDRDQSPLHF. DNA of the CDR3: TGTGCCTGGAGTCGAAAGGACAGGGATCAATCACCCCTCCACTTT. Looking up the rest from reference TRBV30 and TRBJ1-6 gives the full variable domain: SQTIHQWPATLVQPVGSPLSLECTVEGTSNPNLYWYRQAAGRGLQLLFYSVGIGQISSEVPQNLSASRPQDRQFILSSKKLLLSDSGFYLCAWSRKDRDQSPLHFGNGTRLTVT.

The chain couples TRBV7-9 to TRBJ2-2; tentative D call: TRBD2 (6 bases). The CDR3 spans 15 residues. V was clipped by 7 bases and J by 1 base, with 13 bases between them. From germline, CDR1 is SEHNR and CDR2 FQNEAQ (reference sequence). CDR3 protein: CASMRAGMNTGELFF. CDR3 DNA sequence: TGTGCCAGCATGAGGGCGGGAATGAACACCGGGGAGCTGTTTTTT.

The chain joins TRBV28 to TRBJ1-2; possible D gene TRBD1, 6 bases. This CDR3 comprises 16 residues. V shed 5 bases and J shed 5 bases, with 21 bases lying between them. CDR1 is MDHEN, CDR2 SYDVKM, per germline. DNA of the CDR3: TGTGCCAGCAGTGTTCCGGGGGGGCGCGGGGAGTATGGCTACACCTTC. The encoded protein is CASSVPGGRGEYGYTF.

The CDR3 DNA follows: TGTGCCAGCAGTTGGCTGGGAGTGCAGTTCTTC. Its protein product is CASSWLGVQFF. This chain joins TRBV12-3 or TRBV12-4 and TRBJ2-1; D may be TRBD2 (5 bases). V was shortened by 4 bases and J by 12 bases, with 10 bases between the two germline ends. The CDR3 consists of 11 residues.

This rearrangement joins TRBV5-1 to TRBJ2-5; TRBD2 matches 10 bases. V was clipped by 2 bases and J by 2 bases; unmatched bases: 6. Germline V gene data show CDR1 as SGHRS and CDR2 as YFSETQ. The CDR3 covers 16 residues. The CDR3 loop reads CASSFASGGPQETQYF. The CDR3 DNA sequence: TGCGCCAGCAGCTTCGCTAGCGGGGGTCCACAAGAGACCCAGTACTTC.

J is TRBJ1-2 and V is TRBV27, with 7 bases that match TRBD1. Germline assignment: CDR1 MNHEY and CDR2 SMNVEV (reference sequence). The CDR3 contains 14 residues. The trim removed 3 bases at V and 4 bases at J, leaving 5 bases unmatched. As DNA, the CDR3 is TGTGCCAGCAGTTTCTCGACAGGGAGCTATGGCTACACCTTC. Protein: CASSFSTGSYGYTF.

This clone has only one observation. The V call is TRBV4-2, the J call TRBJ2-7; 10 bases fit TRBD2. Looked up from germline, CDR1 is LGHNA and CDR2 is YNFKEQ. Trimming cost V 1 base and J 2 bases; bases outside gene matches: 8. The CDR3 length is 17 residues. For the CDR3, the DNA is TGTGCCAGCAGCCAAGCGGAAGGAGCGGGGGGGACCTACGAGCAGTACTTC. It encodes CASSQAEGAGGTYEQYF.

This clone was seen a handful of times. The chain links TRBV28 to TRBJ1-6; D uncertain. Between the trimmed V and J ends, which lost 4 bases and 10 bases, there was a span of 11 bases. Germline V CDR1 and CDR2: MDHEN, SYDVKM. The CDR3 totals 13 residues. The CDR3 bases are TGTGCCAGCAGTTCCTTTAGCGAGTCACCCCTCCACTTT. Protein: CASSSFSESPLHF.

This clone turned up a few times. This chain links TRBV30 with TRBJ1-2, with a tentative D call TRBD1 (5 bases). This CDR3 is 15 amino acids long. Per germline, CDR1 GTSNPN and CDR2 SVGIG (reference sequence). Trimming pared 2 bases from V and 4 bases from J, leaving 17 bases between. The CDR3 spells CAWSYQGANLYGYTF. Here the CDR3 DNA reads TGTGCCTGGAGTTATCAAGGGGCTAACCTCTATGGCTACACCTTC.

CDR3 coding DNA: TGTGCCACCAGCAGAGATCTCTCACCCCTCCACTTT. Residues: CATSRDLSPLHF. The chain joins TRBV15 to TRBJ1-6; D ambiguous. Trimming took 0 bases from V and 10 from J, leaving 4 bases between them. From germline, CDR1 is LNHNV and CDR2 YYDKDF (reference sequence). CDR3 length: 12 residues.

J is TRBJ1-2 and V is TRBV15; the match to TRBD1 covers 8 bases. V shed 0 bases, J shed 6 bases, and the junction held 9 bases outside the gene matches. Germline lookup yields CDR1 LNHNV and CDR2 YYDKDF (reference sequence). This CDR3 is built from 16 residues. CDR3 DNA sequence: TGTGCCACCAGCAGAGACAGGGGGCTCGAAGGGAATGGCTACACCTTC. As protein: CATSRDRGLEGNGYTF. The whole variable domain, remainder taken from reference TRBV15 and TRBJ1-2, is DAMVIQNPRYQVTQFGKPVTLSCSQTLNHNVMYWYQQKSSQAPKLLFHYYDKDFNNEADTPDNFQSRRPNTSFCFLDIRSPGLGDTAMYLCATSRDRGLEGNGYTFGSGTRLTVV.

The V call is TRBV6-2 or TRBV6-3, the J call TRBJ2-2; TRBD2 might be the D (6 bases). V lost 2 bases, J lost 7 bases, and 14 bases lay in between. The CDR3 is 15 amino acids. CDR1 is MNHEY and CDR2 is SVGEGT in the germline V gene. The CDR3 region is CASSYGFAGRGELFF. The CDR3 DNA sequence: TGTGCCAGCAGTTACGGTTTCGCGGGACGCGGGGAGCTGTTTTTT.

The V and J genes are TRBV19 and TRBJ1-5; 9 nucleotides agree with TRBD1. The CDR3 runs 14 residues. The germline gives CDR1 LNHDA, CDR2 SQIVND (reference sequence). The ends lost 9 bases at V and 5 bases at J; junction bases unmatched: 8. CDR3 DNA: TGTGCCAGCTGGGGGGGACAGGGTGATCAGCCCCAGCATTTT. It codes for CASWGGQGDQPQHF.

This clone was counted between two and nine times. This sequence joins TRBV6-4 and TRBJ2-3, with 8 bases fitting TRBD2. Trimming cost V 3 bases and J 1 base; bases outside gene matches: 3. The CDR3 runs to 15 residues. CDR1 and CDR2 from the germline V gene are MRHNA and SNTAGT. The CDR3 coding sequence is TGTGCCAGCAGTGAAGAGACTAGCGGCACAGATACGCAGTATTTT. Translation: CASSEETSGTDTQYF.